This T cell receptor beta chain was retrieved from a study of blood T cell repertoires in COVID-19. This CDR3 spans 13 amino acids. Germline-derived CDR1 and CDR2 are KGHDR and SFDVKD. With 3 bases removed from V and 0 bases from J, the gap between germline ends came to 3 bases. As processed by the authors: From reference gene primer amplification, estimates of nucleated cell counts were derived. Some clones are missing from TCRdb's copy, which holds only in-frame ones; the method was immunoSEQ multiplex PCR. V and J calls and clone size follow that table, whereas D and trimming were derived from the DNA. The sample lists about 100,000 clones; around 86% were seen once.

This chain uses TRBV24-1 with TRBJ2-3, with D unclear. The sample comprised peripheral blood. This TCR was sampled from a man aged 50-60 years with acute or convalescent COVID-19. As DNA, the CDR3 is TGTGCCACCAGTGATGGCAGCACAGATACGCAGTATTTT. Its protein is CATSDGSTDTQYF.